This T cell receptor (beta chain) stems from a study of early T cells in non-severe SARS-CoV-2 infection. The sample holds many counts of this clonotype. Unique molecular identifiers were affixed to single, distinct cDNA molecules. TCRdb re-analysed the 5' RACE reads in MiXCR, keeping a single row per CDR3 protein. This sample has 15,000 to 25,000 distinct CDR3 sequences, with roughly 4.3% found just once. This CDR3 contains 14 residues. Germline CDR1 reads SQVTM; CDR2 reads ANQGSEA. V was shortened by 2 bases and J by 0 bases, with 8 bases between the two germline ends. The receptor comes from an adult who was a healthcare worker with PCR-confirmed SARS-CoV-2 infection or an uninfected control (not recorded which). Sequencing was carried out using whole blood. The chain links TRBV29-1 to TRBJ1-5; unclear D gene. In DNA form, the CDR3 reads TGCAGCGTTGAACTGGCAGTTAGCAATCAGCCCCAGCATTTT. Translating it yields CSVELAVSNQPQHF.